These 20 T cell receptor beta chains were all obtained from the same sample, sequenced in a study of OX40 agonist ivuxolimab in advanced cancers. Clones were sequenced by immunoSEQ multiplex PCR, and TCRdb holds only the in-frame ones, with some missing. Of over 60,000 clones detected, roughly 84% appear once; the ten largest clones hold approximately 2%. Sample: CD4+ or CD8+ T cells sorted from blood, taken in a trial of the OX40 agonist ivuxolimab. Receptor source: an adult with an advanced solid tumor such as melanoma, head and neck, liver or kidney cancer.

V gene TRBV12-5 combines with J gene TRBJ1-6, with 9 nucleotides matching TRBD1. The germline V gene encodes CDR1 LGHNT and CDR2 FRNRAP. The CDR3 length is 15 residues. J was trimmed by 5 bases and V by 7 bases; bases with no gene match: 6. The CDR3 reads CASARRQGDNSPLHF. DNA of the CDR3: TGTGCTAGTGCCCGCCGACAGGGGGATAATTCACCCCTCCACTTT.

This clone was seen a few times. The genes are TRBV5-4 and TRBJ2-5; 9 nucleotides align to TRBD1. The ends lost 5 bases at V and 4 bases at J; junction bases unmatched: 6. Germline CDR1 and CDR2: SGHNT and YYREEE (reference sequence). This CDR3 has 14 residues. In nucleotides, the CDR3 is TGTGCCAGCAGGTCCACAGGGGGCCTAGAGACCCAGTACTTC. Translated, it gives CASRSTGGLETQYF.

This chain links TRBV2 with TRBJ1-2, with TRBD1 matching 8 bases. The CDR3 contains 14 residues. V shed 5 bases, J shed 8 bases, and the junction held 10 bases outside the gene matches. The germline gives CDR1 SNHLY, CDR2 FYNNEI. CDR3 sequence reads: CASSLGTGLGGYTF. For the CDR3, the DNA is TGTGCCAGCAGTCTCGGGACAGGCCTTGGGGGCTACACCTTC. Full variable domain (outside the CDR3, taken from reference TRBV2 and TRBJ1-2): EPEVTQTPSHQVTQMGQEVILRCVPISNHLYFYWYRQILGQKVEFLVSFYNNEISEKSEIFDDQFSVERPDGSNFTLKIRSTKLEDSAMYFCASSLGTGLGGYTFGSGTRLTVV.

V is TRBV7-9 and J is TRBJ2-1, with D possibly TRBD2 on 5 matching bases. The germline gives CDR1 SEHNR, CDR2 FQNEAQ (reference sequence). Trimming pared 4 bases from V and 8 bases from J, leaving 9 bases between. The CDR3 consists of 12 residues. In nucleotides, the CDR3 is TGTGCCAGCAGCTCTACTAGTCATGAGCAGTTCTTC. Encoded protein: CASSSTSHEQFF.

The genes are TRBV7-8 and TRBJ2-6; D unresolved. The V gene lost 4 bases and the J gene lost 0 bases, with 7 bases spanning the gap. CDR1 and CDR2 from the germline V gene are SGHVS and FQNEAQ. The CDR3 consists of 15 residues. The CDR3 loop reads CASSSAFSGANVLTF. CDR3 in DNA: TGTGCCAGCAGCTCGGCCTTCTCTGGGGCCAACGTCCTGACTTTC.

DNA of the CDR3: TGTGCCAGCAGCTTATTGACAGGGGCTGGCTACACCTTC. Amino acid sequence: CASSLLTGAGYTF. The chain combines TRBV11-1 with TRBJ1-2; 8 positions match TRBD1. Germline CDR1 and CDR2: SGHAT and FQDESV (reference sequence). Unmatched junction bases numbered 3, after V lost 2 bases and J lost 7 bases. This CDR3 has 13 amino acids.

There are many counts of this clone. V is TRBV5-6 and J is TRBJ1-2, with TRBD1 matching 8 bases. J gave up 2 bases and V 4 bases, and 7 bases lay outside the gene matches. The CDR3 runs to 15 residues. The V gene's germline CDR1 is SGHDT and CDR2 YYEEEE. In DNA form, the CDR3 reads TGTGCCAGCAGCCCGTGGACAGGGACCAACTATGGCTACACCTTC. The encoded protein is CASSPWTGTNYGYTF.

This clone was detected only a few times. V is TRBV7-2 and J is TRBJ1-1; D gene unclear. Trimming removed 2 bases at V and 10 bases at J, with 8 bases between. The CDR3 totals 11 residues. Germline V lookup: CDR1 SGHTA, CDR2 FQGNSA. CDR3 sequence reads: CASSLNWVAFF. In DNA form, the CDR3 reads TGTGCCAGCAGCTTAAATTGGGTAGCTTTCTTT.

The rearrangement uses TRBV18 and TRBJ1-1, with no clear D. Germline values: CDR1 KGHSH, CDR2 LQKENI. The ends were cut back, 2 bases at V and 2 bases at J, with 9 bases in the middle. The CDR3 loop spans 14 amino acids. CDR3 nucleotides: TGTGCCAGCTCACCAGACAAGTTAAACACTGAAGCTTTCTTT. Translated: CASSPDKLNTEAFF. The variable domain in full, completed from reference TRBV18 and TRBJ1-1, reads NAGVMQNPRHLVRRRGQEARLRCSPMKGHSHVYWYRQLPEEGLKFMVYLQKENIIDESGMPKERFSAEFPKEGPSILRIQQVVRGDSAAYFCASSPDKLNTEAFFGQGTRLTVV.

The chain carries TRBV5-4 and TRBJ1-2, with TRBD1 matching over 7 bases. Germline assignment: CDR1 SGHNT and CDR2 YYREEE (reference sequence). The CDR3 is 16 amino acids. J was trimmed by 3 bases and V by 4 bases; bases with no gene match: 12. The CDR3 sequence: CASSPRGQGDDYGYTF. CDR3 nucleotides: TGTGCCAGCAGCCCTCGTGGGCAGGGGGATGACTATGGCTACACCTTC.

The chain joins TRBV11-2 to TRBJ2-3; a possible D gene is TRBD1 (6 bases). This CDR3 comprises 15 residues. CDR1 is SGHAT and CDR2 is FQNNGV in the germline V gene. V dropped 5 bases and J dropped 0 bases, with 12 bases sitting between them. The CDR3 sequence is CASSIHGTSTDTQYF. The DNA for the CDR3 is TGTGCCAGCAGCATCCACGGGACAAGCACAGATACGCAGTATTTT.

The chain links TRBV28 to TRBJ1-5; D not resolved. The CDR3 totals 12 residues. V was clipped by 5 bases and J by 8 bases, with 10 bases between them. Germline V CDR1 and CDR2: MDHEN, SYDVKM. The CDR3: CASSAPIEPQHF. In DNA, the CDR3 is TGTGCCAGCAGTGCCCCCATAGAGCCCCAGCATTTT.

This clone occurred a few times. Here the CDR3 reads CASSQVGGRSPLHF. In DNA form, the CDR3 reads TGCGCCAGCAGCCAAGTGGGGGGTCGATCACCCCTCCACTTT. V is TRBV4-3 and J is TRBJ1-6; D perhaps matches TRBD1 (5 bases). Germline V gene data show CDR1 as LGHNA and CDR2 as YSLEER. Trimming shortened V by 1 base and J by 10 bases, and 11 bases separated the two germline ends. The CDR3 sequence is 14 residues long.

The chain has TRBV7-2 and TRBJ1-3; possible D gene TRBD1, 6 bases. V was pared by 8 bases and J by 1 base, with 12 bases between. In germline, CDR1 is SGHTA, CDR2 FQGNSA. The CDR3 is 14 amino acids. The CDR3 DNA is TGTGCCAGCTGCCGGACAGTTTCTGGAAACACCATATATTTT. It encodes CASCRTVSGNTIYF.

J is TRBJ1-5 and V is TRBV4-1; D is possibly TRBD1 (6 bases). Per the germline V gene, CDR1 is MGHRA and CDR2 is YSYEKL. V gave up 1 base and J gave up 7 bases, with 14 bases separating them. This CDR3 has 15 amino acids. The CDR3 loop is CASSQVRGSGQPQHF. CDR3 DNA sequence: TGCGCCAGCAGCCAAGTCAGGGGATCTGGGCAGCCCCAGCATTTT.

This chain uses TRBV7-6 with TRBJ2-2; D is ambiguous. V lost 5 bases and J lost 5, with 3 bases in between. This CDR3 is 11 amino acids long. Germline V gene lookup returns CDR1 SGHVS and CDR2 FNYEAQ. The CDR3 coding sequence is TGTGCCAGCAGCCTGACCGGGGAGCTGTTTTTT. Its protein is CASSLTGELFF.

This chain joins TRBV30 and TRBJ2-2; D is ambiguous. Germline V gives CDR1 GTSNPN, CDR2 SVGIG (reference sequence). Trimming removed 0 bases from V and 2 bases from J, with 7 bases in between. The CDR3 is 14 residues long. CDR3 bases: TGTGCCTGGAGTGTACAGATTAACACCGGGGAGCTGTTTTTT. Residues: CAWSVQINTGELFF.

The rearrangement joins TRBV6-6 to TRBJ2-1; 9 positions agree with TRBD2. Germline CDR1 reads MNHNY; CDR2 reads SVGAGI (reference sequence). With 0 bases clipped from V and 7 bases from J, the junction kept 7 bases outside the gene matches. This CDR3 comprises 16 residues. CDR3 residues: CASSYSRAGGRNEQFF. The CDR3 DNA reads TGTGCCAGCAGTTACTCGAGAGCGGGAGGTCGTAATGAGCAGTTCTTC.

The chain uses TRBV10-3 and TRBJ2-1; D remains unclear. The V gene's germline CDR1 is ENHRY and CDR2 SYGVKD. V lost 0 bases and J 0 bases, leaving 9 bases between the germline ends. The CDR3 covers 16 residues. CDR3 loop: CAISESLSTSYNEQFF. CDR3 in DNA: TGTGCCATCAGTGAGTCGCTGTCTACCTCCTACAATGAGCAGTTCTTC.

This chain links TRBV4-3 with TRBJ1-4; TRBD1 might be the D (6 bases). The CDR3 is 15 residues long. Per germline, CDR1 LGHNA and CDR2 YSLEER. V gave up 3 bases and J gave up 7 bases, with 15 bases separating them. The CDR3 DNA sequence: TGCGCCAGCAGCCAGGCTGACGCGGACAGTGAAAAACTGTTTTTT. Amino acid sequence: CASSQADADSEKLFF.